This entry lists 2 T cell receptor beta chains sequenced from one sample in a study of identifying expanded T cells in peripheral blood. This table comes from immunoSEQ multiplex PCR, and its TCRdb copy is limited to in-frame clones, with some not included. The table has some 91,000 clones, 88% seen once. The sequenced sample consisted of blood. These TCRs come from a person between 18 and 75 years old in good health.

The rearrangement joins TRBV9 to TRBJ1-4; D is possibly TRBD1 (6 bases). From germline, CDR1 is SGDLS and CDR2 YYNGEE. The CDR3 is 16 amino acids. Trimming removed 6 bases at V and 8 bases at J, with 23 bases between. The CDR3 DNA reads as TGTGCCAGCACCCTAAAGGAGGGGGGCCCGGGGGAAAAACTGTTTTTT. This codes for CASTLKEGGPGEKLFF.

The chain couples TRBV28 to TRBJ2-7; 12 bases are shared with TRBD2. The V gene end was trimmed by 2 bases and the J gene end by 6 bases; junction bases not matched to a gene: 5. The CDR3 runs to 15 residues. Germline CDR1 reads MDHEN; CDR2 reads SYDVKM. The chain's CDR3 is CASSLGASGGVEQYF. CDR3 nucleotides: TGTGCCAGCAGTTTAGGAGCTAGCGGGGGGGTCGAGCAGTACTTC.